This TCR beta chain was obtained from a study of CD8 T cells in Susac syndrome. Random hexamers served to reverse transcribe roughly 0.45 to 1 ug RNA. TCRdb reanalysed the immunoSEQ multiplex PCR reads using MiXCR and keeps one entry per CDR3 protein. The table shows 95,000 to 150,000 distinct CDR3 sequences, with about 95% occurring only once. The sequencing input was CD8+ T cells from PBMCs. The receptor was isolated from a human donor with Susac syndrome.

CDR3: CASSLAAYGYTF. CDR3 nucleotide sequence: TGTGCCAGCAGCTTAGCTGCTTATGGCTACACCTTC. The chain couples TRBV7-9 to TRBJ1-2, with D uncertain. The V end lost 0 bases, the J end lost 5 bases, and 4 bases lay between the germline ends. CDR3 length: 12 residues. The germline CDR1 and CDR2 sequences are SEHNR and FQNEAQ (reference sequence).